A single sample is the source of the 19 T cell receptor beta chains below, sequenced in a study of blood T cell repertoires in COVID-19. Here immunoSEQ multiplex PCR was the method, and the copy in TCRdb shows in-frame clones only, minus some. Of about 150,000 clones listed, roughly three quarters were seen once; the top ten hold roughly 4.2%. Source material: peripheral blood. The receptors come from a man in his 60s with acute or convalescent COVID-19.

This rearrangement joins TRBV11-3 to TRBJ2-7; D is unresolved. CDR1 and CDR2 from the germline V gene are SGHNT and YENEEA. V shed 4 bases and J shed 7 bases, with 11 bases lying between them. This CDR3 has 12 residues. CDR3 sequence: CASSSQLGEQYF. The CDR3 region has the DNA TGTGCCAGCAGCTCACAACTCGGGGAGCAGTACTTC.

The CDR3 region is CASRNGRVWEKLFF. CDR3 nucleotide sequence: TGTGCCAGCAGGAATGGCAGGGTTTGGGAAAAACTGTTTTTT. This chain links TRBV2 with TRBJ1-4; a weak D match, TRBD1 (5 bases). V lost 6 bases and J lost 8, with 16 bases in between. CDR1 SNHLY and CDR2 FYNNEI come from the germline V gene. This CDR3 contains 14 residues.

V gene TRBV7-8 combines with J gene TRBJ2-7; TRBD2 aligns across 10 bases. V shed 3 bases, J shed 6 bases, and the junction held 8 bases outside the gene matches. The CDR3 spans 15 residues. The germline V gene has CDR1 SGHVS and CDR2 FQNEAQ. CDR3 protein: CASSFTGLATSEQYF. The DNA of the CDR3 is TGTGCCAGCAGCTTTACGGGACTAGCGACCAGCGAGCAGTACTTC.

J is TRBJ1-1 and V is TRBV5-6; D call uncertain. Germline V gene sequence: CDR1 SGHDT, CDR2 YYEEEE. The CDR3 contains 15 residues. The ends were cut back, 4 bases at V and 5 bases at J, with 18 bases in the middle. For the CDR3, the DNA is TGTGCCAGCAGCCTGGGAATGGGAGGGAGGACTGAAGCTTTCTTT. Translated, it gives CASSLGMGGRTEAFF.

The rearrangement joins TRBV29-1 to TRBJ1-1, with D possibly matching TRBD1 (6 bases). Germline lookup yields CDR1 SQVTM and CDR2 ANQGSEA. V lost 2 bases and J 2 bases, leaving 15 bases between the germline ends. The CDR3 runs to 15 residues. The CDR3 reads CSVEKGDRPNTEAFF. CDR3 coding DNA: TGCAGCGTTGAAAAGGGAGACAGGCCCAACACTGAAGCTTTCTTT.

This clone was counted once. The chain employs TRBV11-2 and TRBJ2-3; D is unresolved. CDR3 length equals 14 residues. CDR1 and CDR2 (germline): SGHAT, FQNNGV. V shed 4 bases and J shed 2 bases, with 10 bases lying between them. CDR3 coding DNA: TGTGCCAGCAGCTCGGTGGTGTTCACAGATACGCAGTATTTT. Residues: CASSSVVFTDTQYF.

This chain connects TRBV6-4 to TRBJ1-1, with a weak D call TRBD1 (5 bases). The CDR3 has 12 residues. From germline, CDR1 is MRHNA and CDR2 SNTAGT. V lost 1 base and J 9 bases, leaving 9 bases between the germline ends. CDR3 sequence reads: CASSDYQGKAFF. Here the CDR3 DNA reads TGTGCCAGCAGTGACTACCAGGGTAAAGCTTTCTTT.

This chain uses TRBV11-2 with TRBJ2-1; 7 bases map to TRBD2. The trim removed 5 bases at V and 4 bases at J, leaving 8 bases unmatched. Germline CDR1 reads SGHAT; CDR2 reads FQNNGV. The CDR3 is 15 residues long. The CDR3 is CASSPTSNTYNEQFF. CDR3 DNA: TGTGCCAGCAGCCCGACTAGCAATACGTACAATGAGCAGTTCTTC.

This clone was picked up a small number of times. The chain links TRBV11-2 to TRBJ2-1; 11 positions match TRBD2. The germline gives CDR1 SGHAT, CDR2 FQNNGV. V shed 5 bases, J shed 12 bases, and the junction held 15 bases outside the gene matches. This CDR3 contains 16 residues. CDR3 sequence: CASSLPPLAGGLVQFF. CDR3 DNA sequence: TGTGCCAGCAGCCTACCCCCGTTAGCGGGAGGGTTAGTGCAGTTCTTC.

The V call is TRBV4-1, the J call TRBJ2-1, with 9 nucleotides matching TRBD1. CDR3 length equals 17 residues. In germline, CDR1 is MGHRA, CDR2 YSYEKL. V dropped 4 bases and J dropped 0; count of bases not matched to a gene: 7. CDR3 loop: CASSPQGQGSSYNEQFF. The CDR3 bases are TGCGCCAGCAGCCCCCAGGGACAGGGAAGCTCCTACAATGAGCAGTTCTTC.

The chain employs TRBV25-1 and TRBJ2-7; TRBD1 matches 7 bases. The CDR3 sequence is 16 residues long. Germline CDR1 is MGHDK and CDR2 is SYGVNS. Unmatched junction bases numbered 8, after V lost 1 base and J lost 2 bases. The CDR3 protein is CASSEWRTGIAYEQYF. The CDR3 DNA follows: TGTGCCAGCAGTGAATGGAGGACAGGAATAGCCTACGAGCAGTACTTC.

The V and J genes are TRBV2 and TRBJ2-7; TRBD2 might be the D (7 bases). The CDR3 spans 13 residues. Germline CDR1 is SNHLY and CDR2 is FYNNEI. V was pared by 10 bases and J by 5 bases, with 18 bases between. The CDR3 region is CATTSRGANEQYF. CDR3 DNA sequence: TGTGCCACCACTAGTCGGGGGGCGAACGAGCAGTACTTC.

The chain carries TRBV27 and TRBJ1-2; 7 positions agree with TRBD1. Germline CDR1 and CDR2: MNHEY and SMNVEV (reference sequence). V shed 4 bases and J 2 bases; nucleotides not matched to a gene: 4. The CDR3 consists of 14 residues. CDR3 nucleotide sequence: TGTGCCAGCAGTTCACAGGGGACCAACTATGGCTACACCTTC. It translates to CASSSQGTNYGYTF.

The gene calls are TRBV6-5 and TRBJ2-7; the D gene is possibly TRBD2 (5 bases). Trimming took 2 bases from V and 11 from J, leaving 25 bases between them. The CDR3 covers 16 residues. Germline V gene sequence: CDR1 MNHEY, CDR2 SVGAGI. CDR3 protein: CASSYTASNRIHGEYF. In DNA, the CDR3 is TGTGCCAGCAGTTACACGGCTAGCAACCGCATCCACGGGGAGTACTTC.

CDR3 amino acids: CASSPRENTEAFF. The CDR3 DNA is TGCGCCAGCAGCCCCCGGGAAAACACTGAAGCTTTCTTT. This chain uses TRBV5-1 with TRBJ1-1; D remains unclear. Between the trimmed V and J ends, which lost 4 bases and 2 bases, there was a span of 9 bases. Germline-derived CDR1 and CDR2 are SGHRS and YFSETQ. This CDR3 contains 13 residues.

The table lists this clone with many counts. The gene calls are TRBV3-1 (or the pseudogene TRBV3-2) and TRBJ2-3, with TRBD2 as a possible D gene (6 bases). The CDR3 covers 18 residues. Germline values: CDR1 LGHDT, CDR2 YNNKEL (reference sequence). V was clipped by 0 bases and J by 2 bases, with 18 bases between them. CDR3 sequence: CASSQEFLAESHTDTQYF. DNA of the CDR3: TGTGCCAGCAGCCAAGAGTTTTTAGCGGAGTCACACACAGATACGCAGTATTTT.

The chain has TRBV10-2 and TRBJ1-4, with D perhaps matching TRBD1 (5 bases). CDR1 and CDR2 (germline): WSHSY, SAAADI. The germline V and J ends were trimmed by 6 bases and 4 bases, with 9 bases remaining between them. The CDR3 spans 13 residues. CDR3: CASRGTLNEKLFF. CDR3 DNA: TGCGCCAGCAGGGGGACTCTTAATGAAAAACTGTTTTTT.

The V call is TRBV18, the J call TRBJ2-3; 11 bases align to TRBD2. Germline lookup yields CDR1 KGHSH and CDR2 LQKENI. The CDR3 length is 16 residues. The J segment lost 4 bases and the V segment lost 3 bases, leaving 6 bases of the junction unmatched. CDR3 DNA sequence: TGTGCCAGCTCACCGTCGCTAGCGGGAGGATCAGATACGCAGTATTTT. Its translation is CASSPSLAGGSDTQYF.

This rearrangement joins TRBV28 to TRBJ2-7, with D perhaps TRBD1 (5 bases). The length of the CDR3 is 15 residues. Germline loops: CDR1 MDHEN, CDR2 SYDVKM. V was pared by 6 bases and J by 1 base, with 16 bases between. The chain's CDR3 is CASRTRQGGSYEQYF. The CDR3 coding sequence is TGTGCCAGCAGAACCCGGCAGGGTGGATCCTACGAGCAGTACTTC.